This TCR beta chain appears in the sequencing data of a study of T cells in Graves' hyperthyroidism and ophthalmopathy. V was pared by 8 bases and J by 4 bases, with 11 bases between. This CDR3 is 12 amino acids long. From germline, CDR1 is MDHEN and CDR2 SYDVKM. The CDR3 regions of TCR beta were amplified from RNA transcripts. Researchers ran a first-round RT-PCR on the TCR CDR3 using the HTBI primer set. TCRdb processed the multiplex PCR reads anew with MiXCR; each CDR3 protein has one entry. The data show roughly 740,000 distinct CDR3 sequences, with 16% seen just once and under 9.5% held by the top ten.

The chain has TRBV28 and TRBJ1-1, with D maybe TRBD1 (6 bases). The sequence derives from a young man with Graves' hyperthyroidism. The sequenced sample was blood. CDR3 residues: CASRGRGTEAFF. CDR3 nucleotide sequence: TGTGCCAGCCGGGGGCGGGGCACTGAAGCTTTCTTT.